This is a list of T cell receptor beta chains from one sample in a study of healthy donors' naive CD4 and CD8 T cells. In TCRdb, the reads were re-called with MiXCR into one record per CDR3 protein. The sample comprises about 180,000 distinct CDR3 sequences, around 70% of which are singletons, and about 2.3% rests with the top ten. Sequenced: naive CD4+ and CD8+ T cells sorted from blood, pooled from several donors. These receptors were collected from a pool of human donors in good health; the sample pools cells from several healthy donors. Each CDR3 is given with its conserved first and last residue. Fields, in order: J gene, clone size, V gene, D gene, CDR3 protein, CDR3 DNA. D genes are given only for firm matches. For some rows the clone size is stated as once, few or many, or as a class when expanded; others skip it.

TRBJ1-1,.,TRBV6-5,.,CASSYEGGNTEAFF,TGTGCCAGCAGTTACGAGGGTGGGAACACTGAAGCTTTCTTT
TRBJ2-1,.,TRBV27,TRBD2,CASSLRPPREGPYNEQFF,TGTGCCAGCAGTCTAAGACCCCCGAGGGAGGGCCCCTACAATGAGCAGTTCTTC
TRBJ2-7,.,TRBV12-3/TRBV12-4,.,CASSPRRARWDEQYF,TGTGCCAGCAGCCCCCGTCGGGCGCGGTGGGACGAGCAGTACTTC
TRBJ2-7,.,TRBV19,.,CASKAVSSYEQYF,TGTGCCAGTAAAGCAGTCAGCTCCTACGAGCAGTACTTC
TRBJ1-1,.,TRBV21-1,.,CASRGRHTEAFF,TGTGCCAGCAGAGGGCGGCACACTGAAGCTTTCTTT
TRBJ1-5,.,TRBV27,.,CASRTARGNQPQHF,TGTGCCAGCAGGACCGCGCGCGGCAATCAGCCCCAGCATTTT
TRBJ2-5,.,TRBV12-3/TRBV12-4,TRBD2,CASSFGAGGVETQYF,TGTGCCAGCAGTTTTGGGGCGGGAGGAGTTGAGACCCAGTACTTC
TRBJ2-7,few,TRBV19,.,CASADGIYEQYF,TGTGCCAGTGCGGACGGCATCTACGAGCAGTACTTC
TRBJ2-7,.,TRBV12-3/TRBV12-4,TRBD1,CASSPGGDEQYF,TGTGCCAGCAGTCCAGGGGGTGACGAGCAGTACTTC
TRBJ1-3,.,TRBV30,.,CAWSGTGTRISGNTIYF,TGTGCCTGGTCGGGCACCGGGACACGAATCTCTGGAAACACCATATATTTT
TRBJ2-5,.,TRBV19,.,CASSNWGNQETQYF,TGTGCCAGTAGTAATTGGGGGAACCAAGAGACCCAGTACTTC
TRBJ1-1,once,TRBV27,.,CASSLYPSRRNTEAFF,TGTGCCAGCAGTTTATATCCCTCGAGAAGGAACACTGAAGCTTTCTTT
TRBJ1-2,.,TRBV6-2/TRBV6-3,.,CASTNALGGYTF,TGTGCCAGCACCAACGCCCTGGGAGGCTACACCTTC
TRBJ1-5,.,TRBV5-5,TRBD1,CASSGGQGNNQPQHF,TGTGCCAGCAGCGGGGGACAGGGCAACAATCAGCCCCAGCATTTT
TRBJ2-7,.,TRBV27,.,CASSFGSTSPAYEQYF,TGTGCCAGCAGTTTTGGGAGCACTAGCCCGGCTTACGAGCAGTACTTC
TRBJ2-1,.,TRBV12-3/TRBV12-4,.,CASRGPWGNEQFF,TGTGCCAGCAGGGGACCTTGGGGCAATGAGCAGTTCTTC
TRBJ2-6,few,TRBV30,TRBD1,CAWSTGAGANVLTF,TGTGCCTGGAGCACAGGGGCTGGGGCCAACGTTCTGACTTTC
TRBJ2-3,.,TRBV19,.,CASRLTGTTDTQYF,TGTGCCAGTAGGCTAACAGGGACCACAGATACGCAGTATTTT
TRBJ1-5,once,TRBV6-2/TRBV6-3,TRBD1,CASSPSFGQGSNQPQHF,TGTGCCAGCAGCCCTTCTTTCGGACAGGGAAGCAATCAGCCCCAGCATTTT
TRBJ1-1,once,TRBV29-1,.,CSVDSQLNTEAFF,TGCAGCGTTGATAGCCAGCTGAACACTGAAGCTTTCTTT
TRBJ2-3,once,TRBV10-3,.,CAISLVGTDTQYF,TGTGCCATCAGCCTCGTGGGCACAGATACGCAGTATTTT
TRBJ2-3,.,TRBV29-1,TRBD2,CSVVLAGTTDTQYF,TGCAGCGTTGTACTAGCGGGGACCACAGATACGCAGTATTTT
TRBJ1-1,once,TRBV29-1,.,CSVVLGGGNTEAFF,TGCAGCGTTGTTCTTGGTGGGGGCAACACTGAAGCTTTCTTT
TRBJ1-1,few,TRBV5-1,.,CASSFGQEGEAFF,TGCGCCAGCAGCTTCGGTCAAGAGGGTGAAGCTTTCTTT
TRBJ2-1,few,TRBV6-5,TRBD2,CASSYTLAGSYNEQFF,TGTGCCAGCAGTTACACACTAGCGGGGTCGTACAATGAGCAGTTCTTC
TRBJ2-5,once,TRBV29-1,.,CSATGGLETQYF,TGCAGCGCTACCGGAGGGCTGGAGACCCAGTACTTC
TRBJ2-3,once,TRBV14,.,CASSRRQRTDTQYF,TGTGCCAGCAGCAGAAGACAGCGCACAGATACGCAGTATTTT
TRBJ1-2,.,TRBV6-6,.,CASSFGVGPSYGYTF,TGTGCCAGCAGTTTCGGGGTGGGGCCAAGCTATGGCTACACCTTC
TRBJ2-2,few,TRBV29-1,TRBD1,CSAWTGEAGELFF,TGCAGCGCTTGGACAGGGGAAGCCGGGGAGCTGTTTTTT
TRBJ2-2,.,TRBV12-3/TRBV12-4,TRBD2,CASSPLGLARNTGELFF,TGTGCCAGCAGTCCCCTAGGACTAGCGAGGAACACCGGGGAGCTGTTTTTT
TRBJ2-7,.,TRBV7-8,.,CASSPEGRAGYEQYF,TGTGCCAGCAGCCCCGAGGGCAGGGCAGGCTACGAGCAGTACTTC
TRBJ2-1,.,TRBV29-1,.,CSAYRVDEQFF,TGCAGCGCTTACAGGGTGGATGAGCAGTTCTTC
TRBJ2-7,.,TRBV29-1,TRBD1,CSFRTGNSYEQYF,TGCAGCTTCCGGACAGGCAACTCCTACGAGCAGTACTTC
TRBJ1-5,.,TRBV30,.,CAWSPGPGNQPQHF,TGTGCCTGGAGTCCGGGACCAGGCAATCAGCCCCAGCATTTT
TRBJ2-3,.,TRBV19,.,CASSISGNRDTDTQYF,TGTGCCAGTAGTATATCCGGAAACCGAGACACAGATACGCAGTATTTT
TRBJ2-3,.,TRBV28,.,CASQKGSRERDTQYF,TGTGCCAGCCAAAAGGGGAGCAGAGAAAGAGATACGCAGTATTTT
TRBJ1-3,.,TRBV5-4,.,CASSRARGEDTIYF,TGTGCCAGCTCAAGAGCGAGGGGCGAGGACACCATATATTTT
TRBJ2-1,.,TRBV11-2,.,CASSLLIPGYYNEQFF,TGTGCCAGCAGCTTATTAATTCCGGGTTACTACAATGAGCAGTTCTTC
TRBJ1-1,few,TRBV6-1,.,CASSGRQLMNTEAFF,TGTGCCAGCAGTGGGCGACAATTAATGAACACTGAAGCTTTCTTT
TRBJ2-6,.,TRBV28,.,CASSGTVGMDSGANVLTF,TGTGCCAGCAGTGGAACAGTTGGGATGGACTCTGGGGCCAACGTCCTGACTTTC